This T cell receptor (beta chain) was retrieved from a study of neurological immune-mediated disorders. Whole-study findings and limits: None of the CDR3 amino acid sequences of expanded clones recurred across subjects, suggesting private repertoires in all groups.

This clonotype was picked up many times. The antigen is unknown. Time point of the sample: technical triplicate 3. The sorted libraries were made from approximately 960,000 CD4+ or CD8+ T cells. Synthesis of cDNA was carried out by template-switch 5'RACE. The reaction used 10-nucleotide random UMIs. The authors obtained over 160 million TCR-beta sequences from 15-18 subjects per sequencing run. Each CDR3 protein is one row after TCRdb ran MiXCR on the 5' RACE reads. The sample consists of 25,000 to 30,000 distinct CDR3 sequences, approximately 15% of them appearing once. This CDR3 has 14 residues. V gave up 6 bases and J gave up 1 base, with 10 bases separating them.

Material: CD4+ T cells from blood. The chain links TRBV12-3 or TRBV12-4 to TRBJ2-4; D unclear. This clonotype was sampled from a female donor with HTLV-1-associated myelopathy (HAM/TSP). CDR3 DNA sequence: TGTGCCAGCAGCCTCTCACGGGCCAAAAACATTCAGTACTTC. Translated: CASSLSRAKNIQYF.